This TCR beta chain was identified in a study of regulatory T cells in long-lasting Graves disease. With regard to this clonotype: The antigen remains unidentified.

Time point given: persistent/refractory GD, antithyroid drugs over 5 years with positive TRAb. Generation of the TCR library employed RNA extracted from PBMCs. Study-level findings and limits: TCR diversity was lower in persistent Graves' patients (versus newly diagnosed ones).

The authors built TCR beta libraries using iRepertoire HTBI primers and Arm-PCR of CDR3 regions. One entry per CDR3 protein, called by TCRdb with MiXCR from the multiplex PCR reads. The profile covers around 460,000 distinct CDR3 sequences, with roughly 21% appearing a single time and roughly 7% taken by the ten largest. V lost 7 bases to trimming and J lost 2 bases; unmatched junction nucleotides: 6. Germline CDR1 GTSNPN, CDR2 SVGIG (reference sequence). CDR3 size: 14 residues. This sample comprised peripheral blood mononuclear cells (PBMCs), obtained when the disease was refractory, from a patient treated with antithyroid drugs. The chain recombines TRBV30 with TRBJ2-2; 8 nucleotides agree with TRBD1. This receptor was taken from a female donor with Graves disease. The CDR3 region is CASRTGINTGELFF. CDR3 bases: TGTGCCTCACGGACAGGGATAAACACCGGGGAGCTGTTTTTT.